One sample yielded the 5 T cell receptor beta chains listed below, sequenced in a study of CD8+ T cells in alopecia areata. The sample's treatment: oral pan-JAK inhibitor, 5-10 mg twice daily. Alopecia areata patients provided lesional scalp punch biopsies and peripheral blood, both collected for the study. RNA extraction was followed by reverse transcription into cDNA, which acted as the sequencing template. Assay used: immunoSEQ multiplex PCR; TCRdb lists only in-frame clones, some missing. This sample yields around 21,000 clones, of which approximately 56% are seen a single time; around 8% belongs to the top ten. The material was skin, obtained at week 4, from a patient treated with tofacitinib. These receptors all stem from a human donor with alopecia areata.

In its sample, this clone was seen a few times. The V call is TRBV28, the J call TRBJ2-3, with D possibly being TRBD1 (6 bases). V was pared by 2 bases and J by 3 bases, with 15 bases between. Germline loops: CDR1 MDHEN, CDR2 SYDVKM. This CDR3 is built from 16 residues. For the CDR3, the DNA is TGTGCCAGCAGTTTAAGAGGGGGAAGGGGGACAGATACGCAGTATTTT. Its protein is CASSLRGGRGTDTQYF.

The CDR3 DNA reads TGTGCCAGCAGTTACCAAGGGACTAGCTACTACGAGCAGTACTTC. Amino acid sequence: CASSYQGTSYYEQYF. V gene TRBV6-5 combines with J gene TRBJ2-7; TRBD2 agrees at 9 bases. This CDR3 is built from 15 residues. Germline V gives CDR1 MNHEY, CDR2 SVGAGI. The V and J ends lost 2 bases and 3 bases, in that order; junction bases with no gene match: 5.

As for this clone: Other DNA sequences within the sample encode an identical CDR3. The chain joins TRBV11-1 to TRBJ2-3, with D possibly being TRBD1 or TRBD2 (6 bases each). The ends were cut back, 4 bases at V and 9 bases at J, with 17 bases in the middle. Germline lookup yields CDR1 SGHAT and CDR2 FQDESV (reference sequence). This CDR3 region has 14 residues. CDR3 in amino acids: CASSSGALGVTQYF. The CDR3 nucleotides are TGTGCCAGCAGCTCGGGGGCCCTCGGAGTCACGCAGTATTTT. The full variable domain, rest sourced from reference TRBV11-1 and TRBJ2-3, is EAEVAQSPRYKITEKSQAVAFWCDPISGHATLYWYRQILGQGPELLVQFQDESVVDDSQLPKDRFSAERLKGVDSTLKIQPAELGDSAMYLCASSSGALGVTQYFGPGTRLTVL.

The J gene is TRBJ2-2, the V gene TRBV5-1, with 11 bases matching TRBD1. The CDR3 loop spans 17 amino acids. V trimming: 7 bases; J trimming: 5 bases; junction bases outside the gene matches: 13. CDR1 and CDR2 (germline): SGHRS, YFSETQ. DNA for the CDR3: TGCGCCAGCGACCCCCAGGGGACAGGGGGGGCGACCGGGGAGCTGTTTTTT. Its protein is CASDPQGTGGATGELFF.

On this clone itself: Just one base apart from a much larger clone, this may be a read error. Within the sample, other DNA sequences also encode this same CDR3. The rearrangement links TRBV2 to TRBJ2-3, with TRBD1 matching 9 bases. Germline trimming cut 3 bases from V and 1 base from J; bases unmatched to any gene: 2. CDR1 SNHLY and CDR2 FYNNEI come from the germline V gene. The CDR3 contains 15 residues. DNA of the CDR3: TGTGCCAGCAGTGACCGGACAGGGGGCACAGATACGCAGTATTTT. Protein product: CASSDRTGGTDTQYF.